This T cell receptor (beta chain) was sequenced for a study of T cell responses to AZD1222 COVID-19 vaccine. Clones were read by immunoSEQ multiplex PCR, and TCRdb kept only the in-frame ones, dropping some. The sample has 150,000 to 200,000 clones, around 94% seen once. In germline, CDR1 is SNHLY, CDR2 FYNNEI. This CDR3 has 14 residues. With 3 bases removed from V and 5 bases from J, the gap between germline ends came to 11 bases. J is TRBJ1-5 and V is TRBV2; TRBD1 is a possible D gene (5 bases). The source was peripheral blood, collected on day 0 of AZD1222 vaccination. This receptor was identified in an adult in good health. CDR3 DNA sequence: TGTGCCAGCAGTGAGGGGGGTGATTATCAGCCCCAGCATTTT. It encodes CASSEGGDYQPQHF.